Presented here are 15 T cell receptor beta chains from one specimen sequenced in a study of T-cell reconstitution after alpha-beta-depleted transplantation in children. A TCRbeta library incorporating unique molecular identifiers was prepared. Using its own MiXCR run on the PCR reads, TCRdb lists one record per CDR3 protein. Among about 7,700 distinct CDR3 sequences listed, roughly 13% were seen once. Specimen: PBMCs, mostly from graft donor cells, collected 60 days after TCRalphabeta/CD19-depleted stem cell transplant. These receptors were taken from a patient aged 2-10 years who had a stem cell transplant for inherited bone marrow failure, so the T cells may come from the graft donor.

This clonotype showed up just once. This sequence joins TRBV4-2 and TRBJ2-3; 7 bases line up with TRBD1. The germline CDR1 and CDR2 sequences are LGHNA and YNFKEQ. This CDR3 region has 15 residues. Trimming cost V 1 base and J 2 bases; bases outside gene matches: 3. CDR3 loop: CASSQAGQDTDTQYF. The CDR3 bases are TGTGCCAGCAGCCAAGCAGGACAGGACACAGATACGCAGTATTTT.

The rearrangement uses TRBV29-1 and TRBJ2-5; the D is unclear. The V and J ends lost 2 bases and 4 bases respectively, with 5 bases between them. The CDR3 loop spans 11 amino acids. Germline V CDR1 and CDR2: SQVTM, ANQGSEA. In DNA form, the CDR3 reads TGCAGCGTTGAACGACGAGAGACCCAGTACTTC. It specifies CSVERRETQYF.

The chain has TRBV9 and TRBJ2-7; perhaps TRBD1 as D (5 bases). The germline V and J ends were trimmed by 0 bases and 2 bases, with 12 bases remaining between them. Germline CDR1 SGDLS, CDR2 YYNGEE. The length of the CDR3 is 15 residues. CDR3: CASSVASDRAYEQYF. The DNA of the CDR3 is TGTGCCAGCAGCGTAGCGTCAGACAGAGCCTACGAGCAGTACTTC.

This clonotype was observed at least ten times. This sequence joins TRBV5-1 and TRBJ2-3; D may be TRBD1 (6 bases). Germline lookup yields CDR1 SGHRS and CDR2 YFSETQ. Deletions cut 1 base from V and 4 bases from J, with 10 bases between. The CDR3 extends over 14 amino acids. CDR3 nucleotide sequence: TGCGCCAGCAGCTTGATACCAGGGGCAGATACGCAGTATTTT. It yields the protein CASSLIPGADTQYF. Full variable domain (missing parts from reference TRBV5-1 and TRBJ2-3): KAGVTQTPRYLIKTRGQQVTLSCSPISGHRSVSWYQQTPGQGLQFLFEYFSETQRNKGNFPGRFSGRQFSNSRSEMNVSTLELGDSALYLCASSLIPGADTQYFGPGTRLTVL.

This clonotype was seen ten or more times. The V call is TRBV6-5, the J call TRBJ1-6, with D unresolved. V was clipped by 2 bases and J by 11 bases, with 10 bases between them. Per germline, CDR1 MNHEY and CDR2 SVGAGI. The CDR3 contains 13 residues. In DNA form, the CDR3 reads TGTGCCAGCAGTTACAGGCCCGGGGCACCCCTCCACTTT. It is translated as CASSYRPGAPLHF.

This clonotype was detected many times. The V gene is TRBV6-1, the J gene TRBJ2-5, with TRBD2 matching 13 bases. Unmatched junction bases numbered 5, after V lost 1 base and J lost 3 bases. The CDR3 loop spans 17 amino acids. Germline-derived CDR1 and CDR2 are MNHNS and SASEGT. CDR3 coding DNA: TGTGCCAGCAGTGAAGTACCTGGACTAGCGGGGGAAGAGACCCAGTACTTC. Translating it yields CASSEVPGLAGEETQYF.

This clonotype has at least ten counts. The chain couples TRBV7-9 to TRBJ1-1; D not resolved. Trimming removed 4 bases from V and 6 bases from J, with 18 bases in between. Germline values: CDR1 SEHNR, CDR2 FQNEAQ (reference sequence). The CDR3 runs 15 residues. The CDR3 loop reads CASSSRGPGFSEAFF. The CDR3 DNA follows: TGTGCCAGCAGCTCCCGGGGTCCAGGCTTCTCTGAAGCTTTCTTT.

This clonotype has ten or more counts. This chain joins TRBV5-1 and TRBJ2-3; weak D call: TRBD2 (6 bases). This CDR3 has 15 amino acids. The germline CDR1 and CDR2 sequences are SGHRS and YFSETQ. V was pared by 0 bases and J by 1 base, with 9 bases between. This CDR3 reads CASSLAASGTDTQYF. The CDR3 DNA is TGCGCCAGCAGCTTGGCGGCTAGCGGCACAGATACGCAGTATTTT.

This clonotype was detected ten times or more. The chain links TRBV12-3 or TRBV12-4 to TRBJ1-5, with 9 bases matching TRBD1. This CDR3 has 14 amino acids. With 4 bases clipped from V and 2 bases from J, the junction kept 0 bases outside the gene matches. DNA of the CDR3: TGTGCCAGCAGTTGGACAGGGGGCAATCAGCCCCAGCATTTT. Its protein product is CASSWTGGNQPQHF.

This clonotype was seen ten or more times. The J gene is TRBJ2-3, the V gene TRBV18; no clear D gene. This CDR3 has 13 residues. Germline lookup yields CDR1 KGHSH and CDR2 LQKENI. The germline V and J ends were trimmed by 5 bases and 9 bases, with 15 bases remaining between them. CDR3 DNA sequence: TGTGCCAGCTCAGCAATAGCTGAAAAAACGCAGTATTTT. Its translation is CASSAIAEKTQYF.

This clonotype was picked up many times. Here the CDR3 DNA reads TGTGCCAGCAGTATGCTGGGACTTAGCAATGAGCAGTTCTTC. Encoded protein: CASSMLGLSNEQFF. The chain couples TRBV4-2 to TRBJ2-1; perhaps TRBD2 as D (6 bases). Germline CDR1 LGHNA, CDR2 YNFKEQ. V lost 6 bases to trimming and J lost 6 bases, with 15 bases between them. This CDR3 has 14 residues.

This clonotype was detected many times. The CDR3 protein is CASSQKASGRWSYNEQFF. DNA of the CDR3: TGTGCCAGCAGTCAAAAGGCTAGCGGGAGGTGGTCCTACAATGAGCAGTTCTTC. The chain carries TRBV4-2 and TRBJ2-1; the match to TRBD2 covers 11 bases. Germline V gene sequence: CDR1 LGHNA, CDR2 YNFKEQ. The CDR3 loop spans 18 amino acids. J lost 1 base, V lost 6 bases, and 11 bases had no gene match.

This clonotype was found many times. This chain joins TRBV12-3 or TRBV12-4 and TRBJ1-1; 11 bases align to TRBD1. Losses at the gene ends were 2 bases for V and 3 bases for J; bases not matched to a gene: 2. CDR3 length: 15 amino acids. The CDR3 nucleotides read TGTGCCAGCAGTTTACCGGACAGGGGGCACACTGAAGCTTTCTTT. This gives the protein CASSLPDRGHTEAFF.

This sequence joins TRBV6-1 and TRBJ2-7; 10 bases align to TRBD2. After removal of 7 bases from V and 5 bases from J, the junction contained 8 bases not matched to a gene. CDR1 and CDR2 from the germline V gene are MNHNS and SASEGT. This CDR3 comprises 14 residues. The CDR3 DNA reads TGTGCCAGCACTATGCTAGCGGGAGTCCACGAGCAGTACTTC. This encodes CASTMLAGVHEQYF.

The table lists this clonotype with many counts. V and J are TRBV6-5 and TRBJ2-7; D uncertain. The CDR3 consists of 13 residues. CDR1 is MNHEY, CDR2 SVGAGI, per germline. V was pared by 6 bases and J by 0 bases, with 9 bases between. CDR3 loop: CASRGSGSYEQYF. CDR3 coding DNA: TGTGCCAGCAGAGGTTCGGGCTCCTACGAGCAGTACTTC.